A selection of T cell receptor beta chains follows, all from one sample in a study of blood T cell repertoires in COVID-19. TCRdb's copy holds only in-frame clones and misses some; the assay was immunoSEQ multiplex PCR. Among more than 95,000 clones listed, 82% were seen once. Material: peripheral blood. These TCRs come from a man in his sixties or seventies with active or convalescent COVID-19. Each CDR3 is given without its conserved first and last residue. Fields, in order: D gene, V gene, J gene, CDR3 length, CDR3 protein. A D gene is named only where the DNA matches it firmly.

d_call: NA; v_call: TRBV5-6; j_call: TRBJ2-3; cdr3_length: 13; cdr3_aa: ASSSDSRRGATQY
d_call: NA; v_call: TRBV30; j_call: TRBJ1-2; cdr3_length: 10; cdr3_aa: ACQAANYGYT
d_call: NA; v_call: TRBV5-1; j_call: TRBJ1-2; cdr3_length: 12; cdr3_aa: ASSLMDSLAGYT
d_call: TRBD1; v_call: TRBV7-3; j_call: TRBJ1-2; cdr3_length: 12; cdr3_aa: ASSLGAGGDGYT
d_call: NA; v_call: TRBV5-4; j_call: TRBJ1-2; cdr3_length: 12; cdr3_aa: ASSLGGRFLGYT
d_call: NA; v_call: TRBV4-1; j_call: TRBJ1-2; cdr3_length: 11; cdr3_aa: ASSQVQDYGYT
d_call: NA; v_call: TRBV15; j_call: TRBJ2-5; cdr3_length: 11; cdr3_aa: ATSRGLQETQY
d_call: NA; v_call: TRBV27; j_call: TRBJ2-3; cdr3_length: 13; cdr3_aa: ASSLGSRATDTQY
d_call: NA; v_call: TRBV18; j_call: TRBJ2-1; cdr3_length: 10; cdr3_aa: ASSRGDGEQF
d_call: NA; v_call: TRBV28; j_call: TRBJ2-2; cdr3_length: 13; cdr3_aa: ASSLRGTSSQSLF
d_call: NA; v_call: TRBV9; j_call: TRBJ1-1; cdr3_length: 14; cdr3_aa: ASSPRGTLMNTEAF
d_call: TRBD1; v_call: TRBV6-8; j_call: TRBJ1-2; cdr3_length: 12; cdr3_aa: ASSSRQGTDGYT
d_call: NA; v_call: TRBV5-1; j_call: TRBJ1-1; cdr3_length: 12; cdr3_aa: ASSPTQTNTEAF
d_call: TRBD2; v_call: TRBV28; j_call: TRBJ2-2; cdr3_length: 13; cdr3_aa: ASSPSGRWVGELF
d_call: TRBD2; v_call: TRBV10-3; j_call: TRBJ2-3; cdr3_length: 15; cdr3_aa: AISGGLAGAYTDTQY
d_call: NA; v_call: TRBV30; j_call: TRBJ1-1; cdr3_length: 10; cdr3_aa: AWSRGIAEAF
d_call: TRBD1; v_call: TRBV29-1; j_call: TRBJ2-2; cdr3_length: 14; cdr3_aa: SVEEPGQGRAGELF
d_call: TRBD2; v_call: TRBV7-2; j_call: TRBJ2-1; cdr3_length: 14; cdr3_aa: ASSLTASGSYNEQF
d_call: NA; v_call: TRBV3-1/TRBV3-2; j_call: TRBJ2-7; cdr3_length: 13; cdr3_aa: ASSQGAGVSHEQY
d_call: NA; v_call: TRBV5-1; j_call: TRBJ2-5; cdr3_length: 12; cdr3_aa: ASSPGQPQETQY
d_call: TRBD1; v_call: TRBV12-5; j_call: TRBJ2-5; cdr3_length: 13; cdr3_aa: ASGGPRTGRETQY
d_call: NA; v_call: TRBV28; j_call: TRBJ2-4; cdr3_length: 10; cdr3_aa: ASTSAKNIQY
d_call: NA; v_call: TRBV11-2; j_call: TRBJ2-7; cdr3_length: 12; cdr3_aa: ASSLDRSSYEQY